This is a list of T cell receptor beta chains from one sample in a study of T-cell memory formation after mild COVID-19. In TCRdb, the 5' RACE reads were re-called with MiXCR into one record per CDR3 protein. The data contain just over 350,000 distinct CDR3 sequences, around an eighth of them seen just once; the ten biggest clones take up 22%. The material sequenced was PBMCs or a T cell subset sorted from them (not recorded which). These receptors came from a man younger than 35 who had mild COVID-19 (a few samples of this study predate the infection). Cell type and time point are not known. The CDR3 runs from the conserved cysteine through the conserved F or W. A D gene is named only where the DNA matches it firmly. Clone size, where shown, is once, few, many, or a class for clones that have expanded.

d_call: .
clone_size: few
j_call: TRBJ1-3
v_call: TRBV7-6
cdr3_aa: CASSPRPSGNTIYF
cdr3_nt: TGTGCCAGCAGCCCGCGCCCCTCTGGAAACACCATATATTTT

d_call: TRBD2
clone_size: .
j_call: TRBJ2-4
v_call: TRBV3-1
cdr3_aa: CASSHAGVAKNIQYF
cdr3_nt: TGTGCCAGCAGCCATGCGGGGGTAGCCAAAAACATTCAGTACTTC

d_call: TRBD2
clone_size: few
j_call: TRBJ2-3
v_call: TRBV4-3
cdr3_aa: CASSQEAQRGLGTDTQYF
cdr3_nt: TGCGCCAGCAGCCAAGAGGCTCAGCGGGGACTTGGCACAGATACGCAGTATTTT

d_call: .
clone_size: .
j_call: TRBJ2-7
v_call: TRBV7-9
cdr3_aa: CASSFEQGASSYEQYF
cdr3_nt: TGTGCCAGCAGCTTCGAACAGGGTGCTAGCTCCTACGAGCAGTACTTC

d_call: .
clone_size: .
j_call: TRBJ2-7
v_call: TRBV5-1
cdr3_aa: CASSLGDGPYEQYF
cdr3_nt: TGCGCCAGCAGCTTGGGGGACGGCCCCTACGAGCAGTACTTC

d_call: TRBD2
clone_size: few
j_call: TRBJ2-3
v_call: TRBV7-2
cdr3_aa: CASSTRRAGGRLGTDTQYF
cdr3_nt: TGTGCCAGCAGCACGAGAAGAGCGGGGGGGCGTTTGGGCACAGATACGCAGTATTTT

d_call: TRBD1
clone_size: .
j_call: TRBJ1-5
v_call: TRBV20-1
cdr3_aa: CSARVRGVIHGNQPQHF
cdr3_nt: TGCAGTGCTAGAGTCAGGGGGGTTATCCATGGCAATCAGCCCCAGCATTTT

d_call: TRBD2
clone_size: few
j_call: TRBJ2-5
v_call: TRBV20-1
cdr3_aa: CSANKRGGTKETQYF
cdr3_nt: TGCAGTGCCAATAAGCGGGGGGGGACCAAAGAGACCCAGTACTTC

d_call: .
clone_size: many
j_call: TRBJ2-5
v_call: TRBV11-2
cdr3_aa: CASSLSTGKYQETQYF
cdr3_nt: TGTGCCAGCAGCCTTTCCACGGGAAAGTACCAAGAGACCCAGTACTTC

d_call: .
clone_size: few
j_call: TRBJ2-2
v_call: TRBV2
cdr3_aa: CASSEGGMMNTGELFF
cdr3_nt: TGTGCCAGCAGTGAAGGAGGCATGATGAACACCGGGGAGCTGTTTTTT

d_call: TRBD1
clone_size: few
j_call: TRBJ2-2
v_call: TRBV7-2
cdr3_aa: CASSPSGTALSGELFF
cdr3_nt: TGTGCCAGCAGCCCTTCGGGGACAGCACTTTCCGGGGAGCTGTTTTTT

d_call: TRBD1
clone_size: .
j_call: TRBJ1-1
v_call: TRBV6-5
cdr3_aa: CASSYSRTGGLRTEAFF
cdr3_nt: TGTGCCAGCAGTTACTCCCGGACAGGGGGCCTGAGGACTGAAGCTTTCTTT

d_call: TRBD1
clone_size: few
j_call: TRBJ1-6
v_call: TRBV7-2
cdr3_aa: CASSYRGGNSPLHF
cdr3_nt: TGTGCCAGCAGCTACAGGGGAGGAAATTCACCCCTCCACTTT

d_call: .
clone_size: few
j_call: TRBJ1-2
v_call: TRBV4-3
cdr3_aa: CASSQDRRSRYGYTF
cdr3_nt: TGCGCCAGCAGCCAAGATAGGCGATCACGCTATGGCTACACCTTC

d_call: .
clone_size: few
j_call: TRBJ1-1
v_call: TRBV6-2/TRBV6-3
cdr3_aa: CASSTFLSMNTEAFF
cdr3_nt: TGTGCCAGCAGTACTTTCTTATCGATGAACACTGAAGCTTTCTTT

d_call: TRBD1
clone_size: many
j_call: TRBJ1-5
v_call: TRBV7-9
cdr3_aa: CASSPTGEPQHF
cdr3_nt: TGTGCCAGCAGCCCTACAGGGGAGCCCCAGCATTTT

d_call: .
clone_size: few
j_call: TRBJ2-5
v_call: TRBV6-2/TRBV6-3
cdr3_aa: CASSYSREETQYF
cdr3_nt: TGTGCCAGCAGTTACTCGAGGGAGGAGACCCAGTACTTC

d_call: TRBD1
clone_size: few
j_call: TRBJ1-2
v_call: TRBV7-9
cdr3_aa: CATRGVGQGFQDGYTF
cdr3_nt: TGTGCCACCCGGGGGGTTGGACAGGGTTTCCAGGATGGCTACACCTTC

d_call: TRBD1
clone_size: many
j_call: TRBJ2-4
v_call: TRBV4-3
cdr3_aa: CASSQETGAHIQYF
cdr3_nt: TGCGCCAGCAGCCAAGAAACAGGGGCCCACATTCAGTACTTC

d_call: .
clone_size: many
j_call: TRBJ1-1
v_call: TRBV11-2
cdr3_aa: CASSLFTEAFF
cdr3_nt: TGTGCCAGCAGCTTATTTACTGAAGCTTTCTTT

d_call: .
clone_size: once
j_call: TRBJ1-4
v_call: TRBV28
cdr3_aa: CASTEGARHEKLFF
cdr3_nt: TGTGCCAGCACCGAGGGCGCGCGGCATGAAAAACTGTTTTTT

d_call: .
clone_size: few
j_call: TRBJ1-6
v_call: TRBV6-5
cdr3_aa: CASSRAGQGNSPLHF
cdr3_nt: TGTGCCAGCAGTAGGGCGGGCCAGGGGAATTCACCCCTCCACTTT

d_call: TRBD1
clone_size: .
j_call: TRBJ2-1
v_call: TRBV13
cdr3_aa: CASSSYGTGNYNEQFF
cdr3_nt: TGTGCCAGCAGCTCATACGGGACAGGGAACTACAATGAGCAGTTCTTC

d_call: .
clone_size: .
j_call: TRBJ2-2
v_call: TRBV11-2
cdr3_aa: CASSQRWFANTGELFF
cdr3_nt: TGTGCCAGCAGTCAACGGTGGTTTGCGAACACCGGGGAGCTGTTTTTT

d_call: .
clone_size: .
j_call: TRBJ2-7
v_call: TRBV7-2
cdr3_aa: CASSLWDNYEQYF
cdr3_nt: TGTGCCAGCAGCCTTTGGGACAATTACGAGCAGTACTTC

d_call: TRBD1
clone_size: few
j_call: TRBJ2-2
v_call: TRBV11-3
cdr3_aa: CASSGTGFGSGELFF
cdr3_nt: TGTGCCAGCAGCGGGACAGGGTTCGGGTCCGGGGAGCTGTTTTTT

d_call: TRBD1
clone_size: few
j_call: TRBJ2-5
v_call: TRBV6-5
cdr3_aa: CASSHAGTGAETQYF
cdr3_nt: TGTGCCAGCAGTCACGCCGGGACAGGGGCGGAGACCCAGTACTTC

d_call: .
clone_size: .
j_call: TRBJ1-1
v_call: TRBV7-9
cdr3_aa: CASSFDRIGDTEAFF
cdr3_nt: TGTGCCAGCAGCTTCGACAGGATCGGGGACACTGAAGCTTTCTTT

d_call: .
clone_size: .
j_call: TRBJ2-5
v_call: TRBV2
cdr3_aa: CASSAAIQETQYF
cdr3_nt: TGTGCCAGCAGTGCGGCTATCCAAGAGACCCAGTACTTC

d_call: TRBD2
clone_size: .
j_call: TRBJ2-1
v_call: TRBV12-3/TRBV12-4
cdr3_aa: CASSPASGDYNEQFF
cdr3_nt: TGTGCCAGCAGTCCGGCCAGCGGGGATTACAATGAGCAGTTCTTC

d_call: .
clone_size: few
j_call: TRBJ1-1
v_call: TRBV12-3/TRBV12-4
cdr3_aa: CASSANRQPEAFF
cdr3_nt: TGTGCCAGCAGTGCAAATCGTCAGCCTGAAGCTTTCTTT

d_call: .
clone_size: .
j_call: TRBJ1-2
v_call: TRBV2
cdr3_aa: CASASRNYGYTF
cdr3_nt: TGTGCCAGCGCCAGCCGGAACTATGGCTACACCTTC

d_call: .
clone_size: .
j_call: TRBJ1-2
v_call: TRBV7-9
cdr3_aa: CASSLLSFQGNGYTF
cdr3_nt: TGTGCCAGCAGCTTACTTAGCTTTCAGGGGAATGGCTACACCTTC

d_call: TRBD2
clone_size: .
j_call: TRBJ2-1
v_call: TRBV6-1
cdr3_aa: CASSVVGGGYNEQFF
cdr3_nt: TGTGCCAGCAGTGTCGTCGGGGGGGGATACAATGAGCAGTTCTTC

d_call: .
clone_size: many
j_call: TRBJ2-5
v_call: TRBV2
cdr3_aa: CASSRTTSGETQYF
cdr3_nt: TGTGCCAGCTCAAGGACAACCTCCGGGGAGACCCAGTACTTC

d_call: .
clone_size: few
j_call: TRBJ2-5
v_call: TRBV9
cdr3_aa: CASSVGDVPQETQYF
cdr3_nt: TGTGCCAGCAGCGTAGGGGACGTACCCCAAGAGACCCAGTACTTC

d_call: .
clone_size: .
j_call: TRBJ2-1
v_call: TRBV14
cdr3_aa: CASSQLTSYNEQFF
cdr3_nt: TGTGCCAGCAGCCAACTGACCTCCTACAATGAGCAGTTCTTC

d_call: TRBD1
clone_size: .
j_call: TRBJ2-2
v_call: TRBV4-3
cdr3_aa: CASSRHRDRGAGELFF
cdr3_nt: TGCGCCAGCAGCCGGCACCGGGACAGGGGGGCCGGGGAGCTGTTTTTT

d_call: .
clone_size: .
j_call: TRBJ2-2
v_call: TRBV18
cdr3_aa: CASSPPAHNTGELLF
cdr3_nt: TGTGCCAGCTCACCACCGGCGCACAACACCGGGGAGCTGCTTTTT

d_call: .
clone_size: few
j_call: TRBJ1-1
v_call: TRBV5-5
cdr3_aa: CASSLVMGAGDFF
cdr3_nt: TGTGCCAGCAGCTTGGTTATGGGGGCAGGAGATTTCTTT